These 9 T cell receptor beta chains were all obtained from the same sample, sequenced in a study of regulatory and conventional T cells in RAG deficiency. TCRdb's copy holds only in-frame clones and misses some; the assay was immunoSEQ multiplex PCR. The sample contains 21,000 or so clones, 93% of which appear only once. Genomic DNA came from blood conventional CD4+ T cells gated CD25-low CD127-high. The data also belong to a second study, concerning regulatory T cells. As reported in that work: Amplification used 52 TRBV primers and 13 TRBJ primers.

The sequenced sample consisted of CD4+ T cells sorted from blood. The receptors shown here come from a human donor in good health.

The chain has TRBV5-4 and TRBJ2-7; TRBD1 agrees at 7 bases. Germline V lookup: CDR1 SGHNT, CDR2 YYREEE (reference sequence). The length of the CDR3 is 15 residues. V lost 0 bases and J lost 0; bases outside the gene matches: 3. The CDR3 region is CASSLGQGSSYEQYF. Here the CDR3 DNA reads TGTGCCAGCAGCTTGGGACAGGGAAGCTCCTACGAGCAGTACTTC. Full variable domain (rest looked up from reference TRBV5-4 and TRBJ2-7): ETGVTQSPTHLIKTRGQQVTLRCSSQSGHNTVSWYQQALGQGPQFIFQYYREEENGRGNFPPRFSGLQFPNYSSELNVNALELDDSALYLCASSLGQGSSYEQYFGPGTRLTVT.

The chain employs TRBV15 and TRBJ2-3, with D unresolved. In germline, CDR1 is LNHNV, CDR2 YYDKDF (reference sequence). The CDR3 is made up of 14 amino acids. V lost 0 bases, J lost 2 bases, and 6 bases lay in between. The chain's CDR3 is CATSRDRFTDTQYF. The CDR3 nucleotides read TGTGCCACCAGCAGAGATCGTTTCACAGATACGCAGTATTTT.

The chain combines TRBV30 with TRBJ1-2; the D is unclear. Trimming cost V 6 bases and J 7 bases, with 18 bases left between them. This CDR3 comprises 13 residues. The germline CDR1 and CDR2 sequences are GTSNPN and SVGIG (reference sequence). The DNA of the CDR3 is TGTGCCTGTGATTCGACCGGAGTTGGTGGCTACACCTTC. It encodes CACDSTGVGGYTF.

The chain is built from TRBV2 and TRBJ2-3, with 7 bases matching TRBD2. The CDR3 spans 16 residues. Germline V CDR1 and CDR2: SNHLY, FYNNEI. V lost 6 bases to trimming and J lost 6 bases; unmatched junction nucleotides: 15. The CDR3 spells CASRREGGAPGDTQYF. The CDR3, as DNA: TGTGCCAGCAGGAGGGAGGGAGGGGCGCCTGGGGATACGCAGTATTTT.

The chain uses TRBV28 and TRBJ2-1; D is ambiguous. This CDR3 spans 16 amino acids. Germline V gene lookup returns CDR1 MDHEN and CDR2 SYDVKM. Trimming stripped 4 bases from V and 0 bases from J, with 13 bases between. The DNA of the CDR3 is TGTGCCAGCAGTTCATGGACCCCCCACTCCTACAATGAGCAGTTCTTC. This sequence encodes CASSSWTPHSYNEQFF.

The rearrangement uses TRBV2 and TRBJ2-6; D gene unclear. The V and J ends lost 4 bases and 0 bases respectively, with 10 bases between them. The CDR3 totals 16 residues. Germline CDR1 is SNHLY and CDR2 is FYNNEI. The CDR3 DNA reads TGTGCCAGCAGTGCCTTGGGGTTCTCTGGGGCCAACGTCCTGACTTTC. Encoded protein: CASSALGFSGANVLTF.

The chain recombines TRBV1 with TRBJ2-1; TRBD2 is the table's D call and was not checked against the DNA. TRBV1 is a listed pseudogene. The CDR3 has 11 amino acids. This CDR3 is CTSSPTGEQFF. The CDR3 nucleotides are TGCACCAGCAGCCCGACGGGGGAGCAGTTCTTC.

The sample holds one count of this clone. The CDR3 is CASSFSSDTQYF. CDR3 nucleotide sequence: TGCGCCAGCAGCTTCTCTTCAGATACGCAGTATTTT. The chain is built from TRBV5-1 and TRBJ2-3; D gene unclear. The CDR3 has 12 amino acids. Germline V gene data show CDR1 as SGHRS and CDR2 as YFSETQ. Trimming left V 2 bases short and J 4 bases short, with 5 bases between.

The chain employs TRBV27 and TRBJ2-7; the match to TRBD2 covers 8 bases. Germline V gene sequence: CDR1 MNHEY, CDR2 SMNVEV (reference sequence). This CDR3 is 15 amino acids long. V trimming: 6 bases; J trimming: 1 base; junction bases outside the gene matches: 8. In DNA, the CDR3 is TGTGCCAGCAGCCCAGCGGGGGACGGGTCCTACGAGCAGTACTTC. Translation: CASSPAGDGSYEQYF.